The T cell receptor (beta chain) under discussion was sequenced for a study of vaccination effects on CD4 cells after COVID-19. In the study overall: At 16 days and one week before vaccination, two convalescent patients gave samples.

This table comes from immunoSEQ multiplex PCR, and its TCRdb copy is limited to in-frame clones, with some not included. This table holds fewer than 30,000 clones, roughly 74% found once. Study-level findings and limits: Late post-vaccination, clones induced by infection and those induced by vaccine underwent marked clonal contraction. Spike-reactive clones found after vaccination in convalescents were mainly new vaccine-induced clones.

Antigen-specific CD4+ T cells were first expanded with viral peptide pools by the ViraFEST assay and only then sequenced. After roughly 11 days in culture, the CD4+ T cells were isolated. The person was diagnosed with PCR-confirmed SARS-CoV-2 infection between March and December 2020. Researchers swapped half the medium for IL-2 medium on both days 3 and 7. For this clone: Its target is unknown.

The TCR comes from a human donor who had a prior SARS-CoV-2 infection. This material consisted of CD4+ T cells from PBMCs cultured with HCoV-NL63 spike peptides, taken before COVID-19 vaccination.

This CDR3 is CASSLVGSGSYEQYF. CDR3 DNA: TGTGCCAGCAGCTTAGTGGGTAGCGGTTCCTACGAGCAGTACTTC. The rearrangement joins TRBV11-3 to TRBJ2-7; D may be TRBD2 (6 bases). Deletions cut 1 base from V and 1 base from J, with 11 bases between. This CDR3 spans 15 amino acids. CDR1 is SGHNT, CDR2 YENEEA, per germline.